This TCR beta chain appears in the sequencing data of a study of blood T cell repertoires in COVID-19. Background on the study: Spain, Italy and the United States supplied samples that represented acute and convalescent COVID-19.

Participants classified as exposed had met a COVID-19 case within 2 weeks before study entry. CDR1 and CDR2 (germline): SNHLY, FYNNEI. Trimming took 5 bases from V and 0 from J, leaving 14 bases between them. This CDR3 region has 16 residues. Sequencing was performed with immunoSEQ multiplex PCR; in TCRdb, only in-frame clones are kept and a portion is missing. The sample has some 180,000 clones, less than 90% seen once. The count of this clone is one. This clonotype was obtained from a woman between 25 and 40 years old who had been exposed to COVID-19. This sequence joins TRBV2 and TRBJ1-5, with D maybe TRBD1 (5 bases). The source material was PBMCs or T cells enriched from blood (not recorded which). The CDR3: CASSSVGEYSNQPQHF. The DNA for the CDR3 is TGTGCCAGCAGTTCAGTAGGGGAATATAGCAATCAGCCCCAGCATTTT.